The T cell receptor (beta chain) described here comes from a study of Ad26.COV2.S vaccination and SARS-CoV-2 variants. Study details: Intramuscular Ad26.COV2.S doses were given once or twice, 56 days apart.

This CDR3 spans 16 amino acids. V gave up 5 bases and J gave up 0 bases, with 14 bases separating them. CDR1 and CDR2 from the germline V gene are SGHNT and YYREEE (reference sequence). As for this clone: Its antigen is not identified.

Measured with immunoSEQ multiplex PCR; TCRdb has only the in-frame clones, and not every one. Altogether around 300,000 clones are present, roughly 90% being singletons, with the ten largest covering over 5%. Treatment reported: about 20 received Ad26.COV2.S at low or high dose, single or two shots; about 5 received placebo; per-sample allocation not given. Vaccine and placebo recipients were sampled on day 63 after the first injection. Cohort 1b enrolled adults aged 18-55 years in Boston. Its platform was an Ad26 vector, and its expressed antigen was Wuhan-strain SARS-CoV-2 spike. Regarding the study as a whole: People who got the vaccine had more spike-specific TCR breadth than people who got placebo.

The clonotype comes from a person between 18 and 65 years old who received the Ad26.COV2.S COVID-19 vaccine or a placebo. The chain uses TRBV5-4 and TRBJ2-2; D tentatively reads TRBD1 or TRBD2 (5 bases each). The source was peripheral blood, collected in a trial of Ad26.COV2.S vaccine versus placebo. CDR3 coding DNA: TGTGCCAGCAGTTCCGCCGGGACGGCGAACACCGGGGAGCTGTTTTTT. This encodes CASSSAGTANTGELFF. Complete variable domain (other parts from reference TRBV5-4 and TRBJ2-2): ETGVTQSPTHLIKTRGQQVTLRCSSQSGHNTVSWYQQALGQGPQFIFQYYREEENGRGNFPPRFSGLQFPNYSSELNVNALELDDSALYLCASSSAGTANTGELFFGEGSRLTVL.